This passage covers 5 T cell receptor beta chains from one sample sequenced in a study of T cells in Graves' hyperthyroidism and ophthalmopathy. The CDR3 regions of TCR beta were amplified from RNA transcripts. The TCR CDR3 first-round RT-PCR relied on the HTBI primer set. TCRdb ran MiXCR on the multiplex PCR reads and lists one entry per CDR3 protein. The sample yields about 840,000 distinct CDR3 sequences, 38% seen once. The specimen sequenced was blood. The receptors were sampled from a man aged 18-30 years with Graves' hyperthyroidism.

V usage is TRBV13 and J usage is TRBJ1-1; 9 bases agree with TRBD1. This CDR3 spans 17 amino acids. Germline V gene lookup returns CDR1 PRHDT and CDR2 FYEKMQ (reference sequence). The J segment lost 3 bases and the V segment lost 4 bases, leaving 12 bases of the junction unmatched. The DNA of the CDR3 is TGTGCCAGCAGCTCGATTACACAGGGGGCGATGGACACTGAAGCTTTCTTT. Encoded protein: CASSSITQGAMDTEAFF.

As regards this clonotype: Since the CDR3 does not end with the conserved phenylalanine or tryptophan, this likely comes from a read error. The rearrangement links TRBV7-2 to TRBJ1-5, with D possibly TRBD1 on 6 matching bases. V was pared by 1 base and J by 6 bases, with 16 bases between. There are 16 residues in the CDR3. Looked up from germline, CDR1 is SGHTA and CDR2 is FQGNSA. The CDR3 region is CASSLVLGGAGQPQHS. Here the CDR3 DNA reads TGTGCCAGCAGCTTAGTTTTGGGGGGCGCGGGTCAGCCCCAGCATTCT.

This clonotype came up many times. This chain links TRBV20-1 with TRBJ2-5; the D gene is possibly TRBD2 (6 bases). Germline values: CDR1 DFQATT, CDR2 SNEGSKA (reference sequence). The CDR3 totals 11 residues. The V end was cut by 4 bases, the J end by 7 bases, with 10 bases between. CDR3 DNA sequence: TGCAGTGCTATCGGGGGACGGACCCAGTACTTC. This codes for CSAIGGRTQYF.

This clonotype has a count of ten or more. The chain has TRBV10-1 and TRBJ1-1; 8 positions agree with TRBD1. J was trimmed by 5 bases and V by 3 bases; bases with no gene match: 2. The CDR3 contains 13 residues. Germline CDR1 WNHNN, CDR2 SYGVQD (reference sequence). The CDR3 DNA follows: TGCGCCAGCAGTGACACAGGGGGAACTGAAGCTTTCTTT. Translating gives CASSDTGGTEAFF.

This clonotype turned up a few times. This rearrangement joins TRBV12-3 or TRBV12-4 to TRBJ1-2; D is perhaps TRBD1 (5 bases). V lost 11 bases to trimming and J lost 7 bases, with 17 bases between them. The CDR3 is made up of 12 amino acids. The CDR3 region is CAVQGAGFGYTF. CDR3 in DNA: TGTGCCGTTCAAGGGGCCGGGTTTGGCTACACCTTC.